This TCR beta chain was sequenced during a study of cytomegalovirus exposure and HLA in healthy donors. 60 Vbeta and 13 Jbeta primers were used in PCR. Profiling relied on immunoSEQ multiplex PCR, and the TCRdb table lists in-frame clones only, not all of them. The sample comprises 250,000 to 350,000 clones, 80% of which are singletons, and roughly 0.3% rests with the top ten. The CDR3 spans 15 residues. The germline CDR1 and CDR2 sequences are MNHNS and SASEGT. The receptor was isolated from a girl aged 2-9 years in good health and CMV-seronegative. This chain connects TRBV6-1 to TRBJ2-5; a weak D match, TRBD1 (5 bases). With the DNA end fitting TRBJ2-7 better, the J assignment may be wrong. Input material: PBMCs. The CDR3 coding sequence is TGTGCCAGCCAATTCAGGGTGGTCAGCTCCTACGAGCAGTACTTC. Its translation is CASQFRVVSSYEQYF.